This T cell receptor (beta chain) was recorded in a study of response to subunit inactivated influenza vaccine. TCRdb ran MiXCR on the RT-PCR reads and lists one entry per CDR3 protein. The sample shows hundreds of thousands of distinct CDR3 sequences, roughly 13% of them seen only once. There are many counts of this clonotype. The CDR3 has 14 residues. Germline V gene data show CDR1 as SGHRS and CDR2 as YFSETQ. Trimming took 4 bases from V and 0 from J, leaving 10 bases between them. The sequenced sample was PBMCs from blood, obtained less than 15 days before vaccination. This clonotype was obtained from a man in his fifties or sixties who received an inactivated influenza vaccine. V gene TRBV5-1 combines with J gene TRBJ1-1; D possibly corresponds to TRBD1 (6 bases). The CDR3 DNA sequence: TGCGCCAGCAGCCCACAGGGATTGAACACTGAAGCTTTCTTT. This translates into CASSPQGLNTEAFF. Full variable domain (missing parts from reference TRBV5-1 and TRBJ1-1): KAGVTQTPRYLIKTRGQQVTLSCSPISGHRSVSWYQQTPGQGLQFLFEYFSETQRNKGNFPGRFSGRQFSNSRSEMNVSTLELGDSALYLCASSPQGLNTEAFFGQGTRLTVV.